What follows are 6 T cell receptor beta chains derived from one specimen sequenced in a study of blood T cell repertoires in COVID-19. The table came from immunoSEQ multiplex PCR; TCRdb's copy has only in-frame clones and leaves some out. The sample lists 90,000 or so clones, over 80% seen once, with approximately 10% in the top ten. The sequencing sample was made of peripheral blood. These receptors came from a man of 80 years or more with acute or convalescent COVID-19.

The J gene is TRBJ1-2, the V gene TRBV5-5; 7 nucleotides align to TRBD1. The J segment lost 3 bases and the V segment lost 1 base, leaving 6 bases of the junction unmatched. Germline CDR1 is SGHKS and CDR2 is YYEKEE (reference sequence). The CDR3 extends over 15 amino acids. The CDR3 loop reads CASSLSEGAYYGYTF. The CDR3 bases are TGTGCCAGCAGCTTGTCGGAGGGGGCATACTATGGCTACACCTTC.

The chain links TRBV19 to TRBJ2-7, with a weak D call TRBD2 (6 bases). Germline V gene data show CDR1 as LNHDA and CDR2 as SQIVND (reference sequence). Trimming took 5 bases from V and 2 from J, leaving 19 bases between them. CDR3 size: 16 residues. As DNA, the CDR3 is TGTGCCAGTAGTCCCTCGGGAGCAGTCGCCACCTACGAGCAGTACTTC. Its translation is CASSPSGAVATYEQYF.

The CDR3 sequence is CASSSTSGSDEQYF. In DNA form, the CDR3 reads TGTGCCAGCTCATCGACTAGCGGGAGTGACGAGCAGTACTTC. The chain joins TRBV18 to TRBJ2-7, with TRBD2 matching over 12 bases. Trimming cost V 5 bases and J 5 bases; bases outside gene matches: 4. This CDR3 is 14 amino acids long. CDR1 is KGHSH, CDR2 LQKENI, per germline.

In its sample, this clone was seen once. The chain recombines TRBV9 with TRBJ2-2, with 11 bases identical to TRBD1. Germline assignment: CDR1 SGDLS and CDR2 YYNGEE. The trim removed 2 bases at V and 4 bases at J, leaving 1 base unmatched. The CDR3 sequence is 15 residues long. In DNA form, the CDR3 reads TGTGCCAGCAGCGTCGGGACAGGGGGCACCGGGGAGCTGTTTTTT. It specifies CASSVGTGGTGELFF.

This rearrangement joins TRBV10-2 to TRBJ1-1; possibly TRBD1 for D (6 bases). The CDR3 extends over 13 amino acids. Germline V gives CDR1 WSHSY, CDR2 SAAADI. Trimming pared 10 bases from V and 3 bases from J, leaving 15 bases between. DNA of the CDR3: TGCGCCACCAACAGGGAAGAGGACACTGAAGCTTTCTTT. Its translation is CATNREEDTEAFF.

This clone was picked up a small number of times. The chain links TRBV6-5 to TRBJ2-5; 10 nucleotides match TRBD1. Germline CDR1 and CDR2: MNHEY and SVGAGI. The length of the CDR3 is 16 residues. V shed 2 bases, J shed 4 bases, and the junction held 7 bases outside the gene matches. CDR3 nucleotide sequence: TGTGCCAGCAGTTACCGGCAGACAGGGGGCCGAGAGACCCAGTACTTC. Translating gives CASSYRQTGGRETQYF.